One sample yielded the 9 T cell receptor beta chains listed below, sequenced in a study of Graves' ophthalmopathy and Graves' hyperthyroidism (dated by TCRdb to the late 2010s). TCRdb names Illumina HiSeq 2000 as the instrument used. For repertoire sequencing, TCR beta CDR3 regions were amplified from RNA transcripts. The first round was an RT-PCR using HTBI primers with the Qiagen OneStep RT-PCR kit, and this first round was followed by a second-round multiplex PCR, then size selection and purification. TCRdb's own reprocessing of the public reads used fastp at Q25 and MiXCR and kept productive beta chains. Identical CDR3 proteins give one entry, which carries the most common genes and DNA. The sample records some 240,000 distinct CDR3 sequences, around 50% of which are singletons. The top ten clones comprise over 40% of the sample. The specimen sequenced was peripheral blood. These receptors originate from an adult man with Graves' ophthalmopathy.

The chain couples TRBV2 to TRBJ1-6; no clear D gene. The CDR3 has 13 amino acids. Germline-derived CDR1 and CDR2 are SNHLY and FYNNEI. Trimming left V 1 base short and J 9 bases short, with 7 bases between. DNA of the CDR3: TGTGCCAGCAGTGAAGGTGGGTCTTCACCCCTCCACTTT. It yields the protein CASSEGGSSPLHF.

This clonotype was seen more than once but under ten times. A much larger clone is a single base away; this may be a read error. The chain employs TRBV7-9 and TRBJ1-4; 9 nucleotides align to TRBD1. Germline V CDR1 and CDR2: SEHNR, FQNEAQ (reference sequence). CDR3 length: 12 residues. CDR3 nucleotides: TGTGCCAGCAGCTTAGAGGCCGGACAGGGGATCTTT. The encoded protein is CASSLEAGQGIF.

This sequence joins TRBV7-9 and TRBJ2-7; 9 bases align to TRBD2. J lost 0 bases, V lost 4 bases, and 7 bases had no gene match. The CDR3 contains 16 residues. Looked up from germline, CDR1 is SEHNR and CDR2 is FQNEAQ (reference sequence). CDR3 residues: CASSSRASGTSYEQYF. The DNA for the CDR3 is TGTGCCAGCAGCTCTCGGGCTAGCGGGACCTCCTACGAGCAGTACTTC.

This chain connects TRBV24-1 to TRBJ1-2; the D is unclear. CDR1 KGHDR and CDR2 SFDVKD come from the germline V gene. The CDR3 consists of 13 residues. The V and J ends lost 4 bases and 4 bases respectively, with 9 bases between them. CDR3: CATSDPTSYGYTF. DNA for the CDR3: TGTGCCACCAGTGACCCGACGAGCTATGGCTACACCTTC.

This clonotype was seen a handful of times. The J gene is TRBJ1-1, the V gene TRBV13, with D perhaps matching TRBD1 (5 bases). This CDR3 has 14 amino acids. V was shortened by 6 bases and J by 1 base, with 12 bases between the two germline ends. CDR1 PRHDT and CDR2 FYEKMQ come from the germline V gene (reference sequence). The chain's CDR3 is CASSRDSQNTEAFF. CDR3 nucleotide sequence: TGTGCCAGCAGTCGGGACTCTCAGAACACTGAAGCTTTCTTT.

In this sample, this clonotype turned up a few times. This chain connects TRBV29-1 to TRBJ2-7; the match to TRBD2 covers 10 bases. V gave up 6 bases and J gave up 3 bases; unmatched junction bases: 8. The V gene's germline CDR1 is SQVTM and CDR2 ANQGSEA. The CDR3 has 14 residues. The CDR3 is CSVGGTSDLYEQYF. As DNA, the CDR3 is TGCAGCGTCGGTGGGACTAGCGACCTCTACGAGCAGTACTTC.

This clonotype was seen a handful of times. This chain uses TRBV9 with TRBJ2-5, with TRBD2 matching over 14 bases. Germline lookup yields CDR1 SGDLS and CDR2 YYNGEE. The CDR3 covers 16 residues. V lost 3 bases and J lost 5; bases outside the gene matches: 6. CDR3 nucleotides: TGTGCCAGCAGCGCCGGGACTAGCGGGAGCGGGGAGACCCAGTACTTC. Translated, it gives CASSAGTSGSGETQYF.

This clonotype was detected a few times. This rearrangement joins TRBV7-9 to TRBJ1-3; TRBD1 aligns across 9 bases. In germline, CDR1 is SEHNR, CDR2 FQNEAQ (reference sequence). There are 14 residues in the CDR3. V dropped 5 bases and J dropped 4; count of bases not matched to a gene: 3. CDR3 amino acids: CASSGTGLGNTIYF. CDR3 sequence (DNA): TGTGCCAGCAGCGGGACAGGGCTAGGAAACACCATATATTTT.

This chain connects TRBV6-1 to TRBJ1-6; D is undetermined. This CDR3 contains 15 residues. Germline CDR1 MNHNS, CDR2 SASEGT. Trimming removed 5 bases at V and 6 bases at J, with 14 bases between. CDR3 region: CASSRRFGFNSPLHF. The CDR3 DNA sequence: TGTGCCAGCAGTCGAAGGTTCGGGTTTAATTCACCCCTCCACTTT.